These 27 T cell receptor beta chains came from one sample sequenced in a study of patients and donors after allogeneic stem cell transplantation. TCRdb re-called the RT-PCR reads with MiXCR, one entry per CDR3 protein. The sample carries 90,000 to 130,000 distinct CDR3 sequences, around 33% recorded once. Material for sequencing was blood, either unsorted or a sorted T cell fraction (not recorded which). The receptors originated from a human donor who was either an allogeneic HSCT recipient or a stem cell or donor lymphocyte infusion donor (not recorded which). It is not recorded whose cells these are; they may come from a transplant donor.

This clonotype came up many times. This sequence joins TRBV7-2 and TRBJ1-2; 8 bases align to TRBD1. Trimming cost V 4 bases and J 4 bases; bases outside gene matches: 2. Germline lookup yields CDR1 SGHTA and CDR2 FQGNSA. The CDR3 consists of 13 residues. The CDR3 is CASSSTGGYGYTF. The CDR3 DNA follows: TGTGCCAGCAGCTCTACAGGGGGCTATGGCTACACCTTC.

This sequence joins TRBV28 and TRBJ1-6; TRBD1 matches 7 bases. With 5 bases clipped from V and 12 bases from J, the junction kept 10 bases outside the gene matches. The germline V gene has CDR1 MDHEN and CDR2 SYDVKM. CDR3 length equals 14 residues. The CDR3 spells CASSPGTVGEPLHF. For the CDR3, the DNA is TGTGCCAGCAGTCCTGGGACAGTGGGAGAACCCCTCCACTTT.

This clonotype was detected a few times. The V and J genes are TRBV20-1 and TRBJ2-1; D possibly matches TRBD1 or TRBD2 (6 bases each). V was trimmed by 5 bases and J by 5 bases, leaving 7 bases between them. CDR1 and CDR2 (germline): DFQATT, SNEGSKA (reference sequence). This CDR3 is 11 amino acids long. The CDR3 DNA reads as TGCAGTGCTGGGGGGCACAATGAGCAGTTCTTC. Encoded protein: CSAGGHNEQFF.

This clonotype was picked up one time. The gene calls are TRBV11-2 and TRBJ2-3, with D perhaps TRBD1 (6 bases). V lost 5 bases, J lost 4 bases, and 16 bases lay in between. This CDR3 contains 15 residues. Germline CDR1 is SGHAT and CDR2 is FQNNGV. CDR3 region: CASSLGQQSPDTQYF. The CDR3 DNA sequence: TGTGCCAGCAGCCTCGGACAGCAAAGTCCAGATACGCAGTATTTT. The whole variable domain, remainder taken from reference TRBV11-2 and TRBJ2-3, is EAGVAQSPRYKIIEKRQSVAFWCNPISGHATLYWYQQILGQGPKLLIQFQNNGVVDDSQLPKDRFSAERLKGVDSTLKIQPAKLEDSAVYLCASSLGQQSPDTQYFGPGTRLTVL.

The chain joins TRBV6-8 to TRBJ2-7; TRBD1 is a possible D gene (5 bases). Germline V lookup: CDR1 MNHGY, CDR2 SAAAGT. There are 14 residues in the CDR3. The V end was cut by 1 base, the J end by 1 base, with 8 bases between. In DNA, the CDR3 is TGTGCCAGCAGTTACTTCGACAGTTCCTACGAGCAGTACTTC. Its protein is CASSYFDSSYEQYF.

V usage is TRBV4-3 and J usage is TRBJ2-7; D uncertain. Germline V gene data show CDR1 as LGHNA and CDR2 as YSLEER. This CDR3 spans 15 amino acids. V lost 2 bases to trimming and J lost 3 bases, with 14 bases between them. The CDR3 bases are TGCGCCAGCAGCCAAAGGCCAAGGGAACTCTACGAGCAGTACTTC. This encodes CASSQRPRELYEQYF.

The J gene is TRBJ2-7, the V gene TRBV10-3, with 7 bases matching TRBD1. V was clipped by 11 bases and J by 7 bases; unmatched bases: 8. Germline-derived CDR1 and CDR2 are ENHRY and SYGVKD. This CDR3 is 11 amino acids long. The CDR3 spells CASKSGGEQYF. CDR3 nucleotides: TGTGCCTCCAAGTCAGGGGGAGAGCAGTACTTC.

This clonotype was found many times. The genes are TRBV7-2 and TRBJ2-4; 8 positions match TRBD1. The J segment lost 0 bases and the V segment lost 4 bases, leaving 2 bases of the junction unmatched. The CDR3 consists of 15 residues. The germline V gene has CDR1 SGHTA and CDR2 FQGNSA. The CDR3 loop is CASSSGGAAKNIQYF. CDR3 DNA sequence: TGTGCCAGCAGCTCAGGGGGCGCAGCCAAAAACATTCAGTACTTC.

The chain combines TRBV4-1 with TRBJ2-2; D not resolved. The germline CDR1 and CDR2 sequences are MGHRA and YSYEKL. This CDR3 has 14 residues. Trimming took off 1 base at V and 1 base at J, with 4 bases between the two ends. CDR3 nucleotide sequence: TGCGCCAGCAGCCAAGCTAGGAACACCGGGGAGCTGTTTTTT. It is translated as CASSQARNTGELFF.

The rearrangement links TRBV20-1 to TRBJ1-5, with D possibly matching TRBD1 (5 bases). Germline CDR1 is DFQATT and CDR2 is SNEGSKA (reference sequence). CDR3 length: 13 amino acids. V shed 3 bases and J shed 3 bases, with 9 bases lying between them. In nucleotides, the CDR3 is TGCAGTGCTAGCGGGGGTTTCAATCAGCCCCAGCATTTT. Translating it yields CSASGGFNQPQHF.

This chain uses TRBV18 with TRBJ1-2; no firm D call. Trimming took 6 bases from V and 3 from J, leaving 14 bases between them. Germline CDR1 is KGHSH and CDR2 is LQKENI. The CDR3 covers 14 residues. The CDR3, as DNA: TGTGCCAGCTCTCCTTATGACGGAGACTATGGCTACACCTTC. Translation gives CASSPYDGDYGYTF.

This clonotype was detected a few times. The chain employs TRBV29-1 and TRBJ2-1; D possibly uses TRBD1 or TRBD2 (6 bases each). Deletions cut 4 bases from V and 9 bases from J, with 16 bases between. The germline V gene has CDR1 SQVTM and CDR2 ANQGSEA. The CDR3 sequence is 13 residues long. The CDR3 sequence: CSVGDGGFREQFF. The CDR3 DNA follows: TGCAGCGTTGGGGACGGGGGCTTTCGTGAGCAGTTCTTC.

V and J are TRBV5-5 and TRBJ1-5; the D gene is possibly TRBD1 (6 bases). Trimming left V 1 base short and J 7 bases short, with 12 bases between. The CDR3 runs to 14 residues. Germline values: CDR1 SGHKS, CDR2 YYEKEE (reference sequence). The CDR3 loop is CASSLLQGGQPQHF. In DNA form, the CDR3 reads TGTGCCAGCAGCTTGTTACAGGGTGGGCAGCCCCAGCATTTT.

This rearrangement joins TRBV5-1 to TRBJ2-1; TRBD2 matches at 7 bases. This CDR3 has 17 residues. J was trimmed by 0 bases and V by 4 bases; bases with no gene match: 10. The germline CDR1 and CDR2 sequences are SGHRS and YFSETQ. CDR3 sequence reads: CASSPQSGRASYNEQFF. CDR3 DNA sequence: TGCGCCAGCAGCCCCCAATCAGGGAGGGCCTCCTACAATGAGCAGTTCTTC.

This chain uses TRBV11-2 with TRBJ1-2; 9 bases align to TRBD1. Germline V lookup: CDR1 SGHAT, CDR2 FQNNGV. This CDR3 contains 14 residues. The V and J ends lost 1 base and 5 bases, in that order; junction bases with no gene match: 2. CDR3 in DNA: TGTGCCAGCAGCTTAGGGGACAGGGTTTATGGCTACACCTTC. This codes for CASSLGDRVYGYTF. The full variable domain, completed using reference TRBV11-2 and TRBJ1-2, is EAGVAQSPRYKIIEKRQSVAFWCNPISGHATLYWYQQILGQGPKLLIQFQNNGVVDDSQLPKDRFSAERLKGVDSTLKIQPAKLEDSAVYLCASSLGDRVYGYTFGSGTRLTVV.

The J gene is TRBJ1-1, the V gene TRBV29-1; TRBD1 is a possible D gene (5 bases). The CDR3 is 13 residues long. V lost 4 bases to trimming and J lost 4 bases, with 13 bases between them. CDR1 SQVTM and CDR2 ANQGSEA come from the germline V gene. CDR3 sequence (DNA): TGCAGCGTTGTTCAGGGCGGGGGCACTGAAGCTTTCTTT. It yields the protein CSVVQGGGTEAFF.

The V and J genes are TRBV5-6 and TRBJ2-5, with 14 bases aligning to TRBD2. Germline lookup yields CDR1 SGHDT and CDR2 YYEEEE. CDR3 length: 17 amino acids. Germline trimming cut 6 bases from V and 1 base from J; bases unmatched to any gene: 8. The CDR3: CASNRGLAGVLQETQYF. The CDR3 DNA sequence: TGTGCCAGCAACCGGGGACTAGCGGGAGTCCTCCAAGAGACCCAGTACTTC.

This clonotype was found a few times. The chain joins TRBV7-9 to TRBJ2-3; 8 bases map to TRBD2. V was pared by 3 bases and J by 0 bases, with 2 bases of the junction left unmatched. CDR1 and CDR2 from the germline V gene are SEHNR and FQNEAQ (reference sequence). CDR3 size: 15 residues. The CDR3 loop is CASSFSGTSTDTQYF. The CDR3 region has the DNA TGTGCCAGCAGCTTTAGCGGGACTAGCACAGATACGCAGTATTTT. Based on the CDR3 plus reference TRBV7-9 and TRBJ2-3, the full variable domain is DTGVSQNPRHKITKRGQNVTFRCDPISEHNRLYWYRQTLGQGPEFLTYFQNEAQLEKSRLLSDRFSAERPKGSFSTLEIQRTEQGDSAMYLCASSFSGTSTDTQYFGPGTRLTVL.

This clonotype was counted only a few times. J is TRBJ2-1 and V is TRBV20-1; 14 nucleotides agree with TRBD2. CDR1 is DFQATT, CDR2 SNEGSKA, per germline (reference sequence). The CDR3 runs to 14 residues. The J segment lost 7 bases and the V segment lost 6 bases, leaving 5 bases of the junction unmatched. CDR3 bases: TGCAGTGCCGGACTAGCGGGAGGATGGAATGAGCAGTTCTTC. Residues: CSAGLAGGWNEQFF.

The rearrangement links TRBV29-1 to TRBJ1-2; no firm D call. The CDR3 totals 13 residues. Germline V gene lookup returns CDR1 SQVTM and CDR2 ANQGSEA. V lost 5 bases and J lost 2, with 12 bases in between. The CDR3 sequence: CSVSNGQNYGYTF. The CDR3 bases are TGCAGCGTTTCCAATGGGCAGAACTATGGCTACACCTTC.

This clonotype was picked up many times. This chain joins TRBV12-3 or TRBV12-4 and TRBJ1-6; D not certain. V gave up 3 bases and J gave up 7 bases, with 13 bases separating them. The CDR3 runs 15 residues. Here the CDR3 DNA reads TGTGCCAGCAGTTTTGGCGGACCGTTAAATTCACCCCTCCACTTT. This encodes CASSFGGPLNSPLHF.

The rearrangement links TRBV6-5 to TRBJ2-7, with D perhaps matching TRBD1 (6 bases). Trimming left V 0 bases short and J 2 bases short, with 11 bases between. The CDR3 runs to 15 residues. Germline V gives CDR1 MNHEY, CDR2 SVGAGI. The CDR3, as DNA: TGTGCCAGCAGTTACTCTATACAGGGCACCTACGAGCAGTACTTC. Protein: CASSYSIQGTYEQYF.

V is TRBV6-6 and J is TRBJ2-7, with 8 bases matching TRBD1. The CDR3 has 15 residues. From germline, CDR1 is MNHNY and CDR2 SVGAGI (reference sequence). Trimming cost V 2 bases and J 2 bases; bases outside gene matches: 5. CDR3 DNA sequence: TGTGCCAGCAGTTACACCCAGGGGGCCGCCTACGAGCAGTACTTC. Translated: CASSYTQGAAYEQYF.

The chain carries TRBV7-3 and TRBJ2-5, with a possible D match to TRBD2 (6 bases). CDR1 is SGHTA and CDR2 is FQGTGA in the germline V gene. The germline V and J ends were trimmed by 5 bases and 5 bases, with 18 bases remaining between them. The CDR3 is made up of 15 amino acids. CDR3: CASSPWGVPKETQYF. In DNA form, the CDR3 reads TGTGCCAGCAGCCCCTGGGGGGTGCCGAAGGAGACCCAGTACTTC. Drawing the rest from reference TRBV7-3 and TRBJ2-5, the complete variable domain is GAGVSQTPSNKVTEKGKYVELRCDPISGHTALYWYRQSLGQGPEFLIYFQGTGAADDSGLPNDRFFAVRPEGSVSTLKIQRTERGDSAVYLCASSPWGVPKETQYFGPGTRLLVL.

This clonotype was observed a handful of times. V gene TRBV28 combines with J gene TRBJ1-2; no clear D. Germline assignment: CDR1 MDHEN and CDR2 SYDVKM. Trimming left V 5 bases short and J 4 bases short, with 8 bases between. This CDR3 has 12 residues. The CDR3 sequence is CASSTRFYGYTF. In DNA form, the CDR3 reads TGTGCCAGCAGTACACGATTCTATGGCTACACCTTC.

A few counts support this clonotype. The CDR3, as DNA: TGTGCCAGCAGATCCGGACTAGCGGGATTCTACGAGCAGTACTTC. Protein sequence: CASRSGLAGFYEQYF. V and J are TRBV5-5 and TRBJ2-7; 12 positions agree with TRBD2. The CDR3 is 15 amino acids. The germline CDR1 and CDR2 sequences are SGHKS and YYEKEE (reference sequence). J lost 3 bases, V lost 5 bases, and 6 bases had no gene match. Filled out from reference TRBV5-5 and TRBJ2-7, the complete variable domain reads DAGVTQSPTHLIKTRGQQVTLRCSPISGHKSVSWYQQVLGQGPQFIFQYYEKEERGRGNFPDRFSARQFPNYSSELNVNALLLGDSALYLCASRSGLAGFYEQYFGPGTRLTVT.

The chain employs TRBV12-3 or TRBV12-4 and TRBJ2-1; 8 nucleotides agree with TRBD2. This CDR3 is built from 14 residues. The V and J ends lost 2 bases and 4 bases, in that order; junction bases with no gene match: 1. CDR3 loop: CASSLRGGYNEQFF. The CDR3 bases are TGTGCCAGCAGTTTACGGGGGGGGTACAATGAGCAGTTCTTC.